This T cell receptor (beta chain) was found in a study of CD8 T cells in ankylosing spondylitis. Study-wide results and caveats: Ankylosing spondylitis blood appeared to be characterized by a TCR beta motif of eight highly homologous variants.

TCRdb ran MiXCR on the 5' RACE reads and lists one entry per CDR3 protein. The sample lists 10,000 to 15,000 distinct CDR3 sequences, around 2.8% occurring once. This clonotype appeared a few times. The antigen is unknown. The sequenced sample consisted of blood, either unsorted or a sorted T cell fraction (not recorded which). This clonotype originated in a male donor with ankylosing spondylitis or in good health (not recorded which).

The CDR3 nucleotides are TGTGCCAGCAGCCCTGGGTGGAACAGATACACTGAAGCTTTCTTT. Translation: CASSPGWNRYTEAFF. The J gene is TRBJ1-1, the V gene TRBV9; D ambiguous. V was trimmed by 4 bases and J by 3 bases, leaving 16 bases between them. Germline V lookup: CDR1 SGDLS, CDR2 YYNGEE. The CDR3 totals 15 residues. The full variable domain, in which reference TRBV9 and TRBJ1-1 provide the parts outside the CDR3, is DSGVTQTPKHLITATGQRVTLRCSPRSGDLSVYWYQQSLDQGLQFLIQYYNGEERAKGNILERFSAQQFPDLHSELNLSSLELGDSALYFCASSPGWNRYTEAFFGQGTRLTVV.